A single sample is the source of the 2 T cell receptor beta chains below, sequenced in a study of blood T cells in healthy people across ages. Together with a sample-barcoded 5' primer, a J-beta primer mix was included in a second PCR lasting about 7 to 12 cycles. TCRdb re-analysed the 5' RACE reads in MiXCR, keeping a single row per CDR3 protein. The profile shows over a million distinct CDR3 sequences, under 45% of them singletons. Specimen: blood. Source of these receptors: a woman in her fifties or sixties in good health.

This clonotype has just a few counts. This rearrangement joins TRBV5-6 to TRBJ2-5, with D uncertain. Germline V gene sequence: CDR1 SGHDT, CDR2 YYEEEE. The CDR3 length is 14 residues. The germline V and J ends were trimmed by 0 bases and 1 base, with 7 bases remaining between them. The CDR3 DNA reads TGTGCCAGCAGCTTGGGACCCACCCAAGAGACCCAGTACTTC. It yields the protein CASSLGPTQETQYF.

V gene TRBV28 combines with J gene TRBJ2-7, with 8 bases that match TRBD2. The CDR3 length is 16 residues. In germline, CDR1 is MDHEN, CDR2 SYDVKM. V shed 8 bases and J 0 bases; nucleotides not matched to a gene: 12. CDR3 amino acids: CASGVSSGTSSYEQYF. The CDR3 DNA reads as TGTGCCAGCGGTGTTTCATCGGGGACTAGCTCCTACGAGCAGTACTTC.